This T cell receptor beta chain was sequenced in a study of T cell changes during pregnancy in multiple sclerosis. Germline V CDR1 and CDR2: SGHDT, YYEEEE. The CDR3 runs to 14 residues. V gave up 1 base and J gave up 2 bases; unmatched junction bases: 0. Profiling relied on immunoSEQ multiplex PCR, and the TCRdb table lists in-frame clones only, not all of them. The profile shows about 110,000 clones, roughly 89% of them singletons. This sequence originates from a female donor with multiple sclerosis, enrolled in a pregnancy study. This sequence joins TRBV5-6 and TRBJ1-3; 7 nucleotides line up with TRBD1. Source: peripheral blood, taken before pregnancy. The CDR3 loop reads CASSLRGPGNTIYF. DNA for the CDR3: TGTGCCAGCAGCTTGAGGGGGCCTGGAAACACCATATATTTT. The whole variable domain, remainder taken from reference TRBV5-6 and TRBJ1-3, is DAGVTQSPTHLIKTRGQQVTLRCSPKSGHDTVSWYQQALGQGPQFIFQYYEEEERQRGNFPDRFSGHQFPNYSSELNVNALLLGDSALYLCASSLRGPGNTIYFGEGSWLTVV.